This TCR beta chain was obtained from a study of blood T cell repertoires in COVID-19. About the study: Researchers got acute and convalescent COVID-19 samples from the United States, Italy and Spain. T cells, B-cell-depleted T cells, or PBMCs provided the cDNA or gDNA that served as material.

In the study's own analysis: Scientists estimated how many nucleated cells there were by amplifying reference gene primers. The table came from immunoSEQ multiplex PCR; TCRdb's copy has only in-frame clones and leaves some out. V and J calls and clone size are copied from that table; D and trimming were computed from the DNA. Among around 260,000 clones listed, approximately 85% were seen once. CDR1 MDHEN and CDR2 SYDVKM come from the germline V gene. Germline trimming cut 5 bases from V and 5 bases from J; bases unmatched to any gene: 8. This CDR3 contains 16 residues. Seattle's enrolled individuals joined amid active infection and were then monitored longitudinally.

The source material was peripheral blood. This TCR was recovered from a human donor with COVID-19, enrolled during active disease. The donor label of this sample is uncertain. The chain is built from TRBV28 and TRBJ2-2; 10 nucleotides agree with TRBD2. CDR3 nucleotide sequence: TGTGCCAGCAGTCCCATAGCGGGAGGCTGGACCGGGGAGCTGTTTTTT. It specifies CASSPIAGGWTGELFF. The full variable domain, rest sourced from reference TRBV28 and TRBJ2-2, is DVKVTQSSRYLVKRTGEKVFLECVQDMDHENMFWYRQDPGLGLRLIYFSYDVKMKEKGDIPEGYSVSREKKERFSLILESASTNQTSMYLCASSPIAGGWTGELFFGEGSRLTVL.